This entry features one TCR beta chain sequence. Germline CDR1 SGHRS, CDR2 YFSETQ. V shed 2 bases and J shed 4 bases, with 10 bases lying between them. This CDR3 region has 14 residues. The sample belongs to a study of T cell responses to AZD1222 COVID-19 vaccine. Sequencing was performed with immunoSEQ multiplex PCR; in TCRdb, only in-frame clones are kept and a portion is missing. The sample lists about 80,000 clones, over 75% occurring once. This TCR came from an adult who received the AZD1222 COVID-19 vaccine. The chain combines TRBV5-1 with TRBJ1-5; no clear D gene. The source material was peripheral blood, sampled 28 days after the second AZD1222 dose. CDR3 residues: CASSLGGENQPQHF. The CDR3 DNA sequence: TGCGCCAGCAGCTTAGGCGGTGAGAATCAGCCCCAGCATTTT.